The source of this TCR beta chain is a study of cytomegalovirus exposure and HLA in healthy donors. PCR primers comprised 60 Vbeta and 13 Jbeta primers. Measured with immunoSEQ multiplex PCR; TCRdb has only the in-frame clones, and not every one. The table has 150,000 to 200,000 clones, roughly three quarters seen once. Study-wide results and limits: Reported results showed that the classifier diagnosed cytomegalovirus status with high specificity and sensitivity.

The CDR3 spans 16 residues. Germline V lookup: CDR1 SGHDN, CDR2 FVKESK. V was pared by 4 bases and J by 0 bases, with 13 bases between. Turning to this clone: What it recognizes is unknown.

This sequence was found in a male donor in good health and CMV-seropositive. Material for sequencing was PBMCs. The chain carries TRBV14 and TRBJ2-1, with D perhaps TRBD2 (6 bases). Here the CDR3 reads CASSLVAASSYNEQFF. The DNA of the CDR3 is TGTGCCAGCAGCCTAGTAGCGGCCAGCTCCTACAATGAGCAGTTCTTC. Full variable domain (missing parts from reference TRBV14 and TRBJ2-1): EAGVTQFPSHSVIEKGQTVTLRCDPISGHDNLYWYRRVMGKEIKFLLHFVKESKQDESGMPNNRFLAERTGGTYSTLKVQPAELEDSGVYFCASSLVAASSYNEQFFGPGTRLTVL.